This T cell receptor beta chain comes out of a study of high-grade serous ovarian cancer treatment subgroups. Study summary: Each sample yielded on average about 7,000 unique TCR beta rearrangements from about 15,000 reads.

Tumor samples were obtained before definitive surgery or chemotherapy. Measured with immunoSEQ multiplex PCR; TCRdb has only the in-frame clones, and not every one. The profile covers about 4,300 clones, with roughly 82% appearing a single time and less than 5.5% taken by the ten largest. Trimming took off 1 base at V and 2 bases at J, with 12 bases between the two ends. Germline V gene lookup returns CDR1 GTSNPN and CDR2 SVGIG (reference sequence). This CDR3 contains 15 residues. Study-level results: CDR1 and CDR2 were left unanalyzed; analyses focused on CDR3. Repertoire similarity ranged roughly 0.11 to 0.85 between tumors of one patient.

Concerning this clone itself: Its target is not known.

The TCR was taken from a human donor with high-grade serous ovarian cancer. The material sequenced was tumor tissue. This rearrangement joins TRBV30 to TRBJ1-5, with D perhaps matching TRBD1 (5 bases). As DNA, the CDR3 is TGTGCCTGGAGTGGTTTTATGGGGGGCAATCAGCCCCAGCATTTT. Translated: CAWSGFMGGNQPQHF. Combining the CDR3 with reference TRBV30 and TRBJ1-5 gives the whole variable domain SQTIHQWPATLVQPVGSPLSLECTVEGTSNPNLYWYRQAAGRGLQLLFYSVGIGQISSEVPQNLSASRPQDRQFILSSKKLLLSDSGFYLCAWSGFMGGNQPQHFGDGTRLSIL.